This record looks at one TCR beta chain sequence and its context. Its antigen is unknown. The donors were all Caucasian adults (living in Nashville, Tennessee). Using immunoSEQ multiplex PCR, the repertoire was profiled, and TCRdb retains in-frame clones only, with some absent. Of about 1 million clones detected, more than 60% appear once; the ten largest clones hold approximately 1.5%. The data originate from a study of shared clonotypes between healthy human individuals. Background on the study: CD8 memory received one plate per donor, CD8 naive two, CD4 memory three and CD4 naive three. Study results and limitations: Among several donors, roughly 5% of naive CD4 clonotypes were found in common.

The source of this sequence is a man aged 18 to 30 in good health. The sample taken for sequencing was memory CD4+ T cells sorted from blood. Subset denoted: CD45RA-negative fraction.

The CDR3 reads CASSSTGSSYNSPLHF. The CDR3 DNA follows: TGTGCCAGCAGTTCGACAGGGAGCTCCTATAATTCACCCCTCCACTTT. The chain combines TRBV6-6 with TRBJ1-6; TRBD1 matches 7 bases. CDR1 is MNHNY and CDR2 is SVGAGI in the germline V gene (reference sequence). V was pared by 4 bases and J by 0 bases, with 3 bases of the junction left unmatched. This CDR3 region has 16 residues.